The 25 T cell receptor beta chains reported below all come from one sample, sequenced in a study of shared clonotypes between healthy human individuals. Sequencing was performed with immunoSEQ multiplex PCR; in TCRdb, only in-frame clones are kept and a portion is missing. The data show approximately 1,500,000 clones, roughly 95% seen once. The sequencing sample was made of naive CD4+ T cells sorted from blood. The subset here: CD45RA+ positively selected. These receptors were obtained from a man aged 30 to 45 in good health.

J is TRBJ1-5 and V is TRBV7-8; 8 positions agree with TRBD1. V dropped 5 bases and J dropped 4; count of bases not matched to a gene: 4. Germline V gene data show CDR1 as SGHVS and CDR2 as FQNEAQ. There are 14 residues in the CDR3. The CDR3 loop is CASSQGTGNQPQHF. The CDR3 region has the DNA TGTGCCAGCAGCCAAGGGACAGGTAATCAGCCCCAGCATTTT.

The CDR3 protein is CASSVTGTGGGEQYF. CDR3 coding DNA: TGTGCCAGCAGCGTAACGGGCACTGGAGGAGGCGAGCAGTACTTC. The rearrangement links TRBV6-1 to TRBJ2-7; possibly TRBD2 for D (5 bases). The ends were cut back, 6 bases at V and 6 bases at J, with 21 bases in the middle. CDR3 length: 15 amino acids. Per the germline V gene, CDR1 is MNHNS and CDR2 is SASEGT.

The chain has TRBV5-1 and TRBJ2-1; unclear D gene. Germline CDR1 reads SGHRS; CDR2 reads YFSETQ. The CDR3 is 17 amino acids. Trimming cost V 4 bases and J 3 bases, with 20 bases left between them. This chain's CDR3 is CASSPIPSDQLYNEQFF. DNA for the CDR3: TGCGCCAGCAGCCCGATACCATCGGATCAGCTCTACAATGAGCAGTTCTTC.

The chain employs TRBV6-5 and TRBJ2-7, with TRBD2 matching over 8 bases. Trimming at V came to 4 bases and at J to 0 bases, leaving 5 bases not matched to a gene. The CDR3 totals 15 residues. The germline V gene has CDR1 MNHEY and CDR2 SVGAGI. The CDR3, as DNA: TGTGCCAGCAGTTCACTAGCGGAGAGCTCCTACGAGCAGTACTTC. This encodes CASSSLAESSYEQYF.

J is TRBJ2-7 and V is TRBV9; 9 nucleotides agree with TRBD1. V gave up 4 bases and J gave up 6 bases; unmatched junction bases: 14. Germline V gene sequence: CDR1 SGDLS, CDR2 YYNGEE. This CDR3 is 16 amino acids long. CDR3 in DNA: TGTGCCAGCAGCTCCTCTCGGGGGACAGGGTTTCGCGAGCAGTACTTC. Its protein is CASSSSRGTGFREQYF. Complete variable domain (other parts from reference TRBV9 and TRBJ2-7): DSGVTQTPKHLITATGQRVTLRCSPRSGDLSVYWYQQSLDQGLQFLIQYYNGEERAKGNILERFSAQQFPDLHSELNLSSLELGDSALYFCASSSSRGTGFREQYFGPGTRLTVT.

The chain combines TRBV4-3 with TRBJ2-1; no reliable D call. The V gene lost 0 bases and the J gene lost 7 bases, with 7 bases spanning the gap. The length of the CDR3 is 13 residues. The V gene's germline CDR1 is LGHNA and CDR2 YSLEER. The CDR3 region has the DNA TGCGCCAGCAGCCAAGATAAGGTGAATGAGCAGTTCTTC. Its translation is CASSQDKVNEQFF.

The chain joins TRBV19 to TRBJ2-7; D is ambiguous. The CDR3 sequence is 13 residues long. V lost 4 bases to trimming and J lost 7 bases, with 14 bases between them. The germline gives CDR1 LNHDA, CDR2 SQIVND (reference sequence). CDR3 in amino acids: CASSTGRRGEQYF. The CDR3 DNA reads as TGTGCCAGTAGTACCGGACGCCGTGGGGAGCAGTACTTC.

This clone has just one count. CDR3 sequence reads: CANRQEKGFTGANVLTF. The CDR3 nucleotides read TGTGCCAACCGCCAGGAAAAAGGGTTCACTGGGGCCAACGTCCTGACTTTC. V gene TRBV2 combines with J gene TRBJ2-6; no clear D. The V and J ends lost 10 bases and 2 bases respectively, with 21 bases between them. Germline CDR1 is SNHLY and CDR2 is FYNNEI. CDR3 length: 17 amino acids.

The rearrangement joins TRBV5-1 to TRBJ2-5; the D is unclear. CDR3 length: 14 residues. Per germline, CDR1 SGHRS and CDR2 YFSETQ. V dropped 0 bases and J dropped 5 bases, with 11 bases sitting between them. In DNA, the CDR3 is TGCGCCAGCAGCTTGGAGCACCCGGAGGAGACCCAGTACTTC. Translating gives CASSLEHPEETQYF.

The chain couples TRBV5-1 to TRBJ2-3; a possible D gene is TRBD1 (6 bases). The CDR3 loop spans 15 amino acids. Trimming took off 3 bases at V and 2 bases at J, with 13 bases between the two ends. Germline-derived CDR1 and CDR2 are SGHRS and YFSETQ. The CDR3 is CASSSSGAPTDTQYF. The CDR3 DNA follows: TGCGCCAGCAGCTCCTCAGGGGCGCCCACAGATACGCAGTATTTT.

V usage is TRBV7-3 and J usage is TRBJ2-7; D is undetermined. V was cut by 1 base and J by 2 bases, with 12 bases left in between. This CDR3 is 15 amino acids long. Germline CDR1 reads SGHTA; CDR2 reads FQGTGA. The CDR3 region is CASSLIGGSTYEQYF. Here the CDR3 DNA reads TGTGCCAGCAGCTTAATTGGTGGTAGCACCTACGAGCAGTACTTC.

V gene TRBV7-9 combines with J gene TRBJ2-7, with 12 bases lining up with TRBD2. V lost 5 bases to trimming and J lost 3 bases; unmatched junction nucleotides: 5. Germline-derived CDR1 and CDR2 are SEHNR and FQNEAQ (reference sequence). CDR3 length: 15 amino acids. DNA for the CDR3: TGTGCCAGCAGCCCTCGACTAGCGGGGGACTACGAGCAGTACTTC. Its protein product is CASSPRLAGDYEQYF.

The rearrangement links TRBV7-8 to TRBJ2-1, with 11 nucleotides matching TRBD2. The germline gives CDR1 SGHVS, CDR2 FQNEAQ. CDR3 size: 16 residues. The junction had 8 bases not matched to a gene; V was cut back by 5 bases and J by 5 bases. CDR3 loop: CASSVQLAGVHNEQFF. CDR3 nucleotides: TGTGCCAGCAGCGTACAACTAGCGGGGGTCCACAATGAGCAGTTCTTC.

This chain connects TRBV7-9 to TRBJ2-1, with 9 positions matching TRBD2. The V gene end was trimmed by 2 bases and the J gene end by 1 base; junction bases not matched to a gene: 3. Germline V gene data show CDR1 as SEHNR and CDR2 as FQNEAQ (reference sequence). The CDR3 loop spans 16 amino acids. The CDR3 nucleotides are TGTGCCAGCAGCTTACCCGCGGGAGGGTCCTACAATGAGCAGTTCTTC. Translated: CASSLPAGGSYNEQFF.

The chain carries TRBV9 and TRBJ1-1; D call uncertain. Trimming left V 0 bases short and J 7 bases short, with 7 bases between. This CDR3 comprises 12 residues. Germline values: CDR1 SGDLS, CDR2 YYNGEE. The CDR3 sequence is CASSVAVGEAFF. DNA for the CDR3: TGTGCCAGCAGCGTAGCCGTTGGTGAAGCTTTCTTT.

The chain employs TRBV28 and TRBJ2-7; no clear D gene. In germline, CDR1 is MDHEN, CDR2 SYDVKM. The V end was cut by 5 bases, the J end by 2 bases, with 7 bases between. The length of the CDR3 is 12 residues. The CDR3 region has the DNA TGTGCCAGCAGTAACTTACCCTACGAGCAGTACTTC. Protein sequence: CASSNLPYEQYF.

This chain links TRBV7-9 with TRBJ2-7, with 11 positions matching TRBD2. The CDR3 spans 15 residues. V was clipped by 5 bases and J by 2 bases; unmatched bases: 5. The germline V gene has CDR1 SEHNR and CDR2 FQNEAQ (reference sequence). CDR3 nucleotide sequence: TGTGCCAGCAGCATAACTAGCGGGAGCACCTACGAGCAGTACTTC. Its translation is CASSITSGSTYEQYF.

This chain connects TRBV2 to TRBJ1-1, with a tentative D call TRBD1 (5 bases). Germline CDR1 and CDR2: SNHLY and FYNNEI. V shed 6 bases and J shed 2 bases, with 13 bases lying between them. CDR3 length: 14 amino acids. The CDR3 sequence: CASRVGAVNTEAFF. CDR3 nucleotide sequence: TGTGCCAGCAGGGTCGGGGCAGTTAACACTGAAGCTTTCTTT.

V usage is TRBV19 and J usage is TRBJ2-1; 8 bases agree with TRBD2. This CDR3 spans 14 amino acids. V was pared by 3 bases and J by 8 bases, with 6 bases of the junction left unmatched. Germline V CDR1 and CDR2: LNHDA, SQIVND (reference sequence). CDR3 coding DNA: TGTGCCAGTAGTATGGGACTAGTGGTAGATGAGCAGTTCTTC. Amino acid sequence: CASSMGLVVDEQFF.

The rearrangement links TRBV29-1 to TRBJ2-3; 7 bases are a match to TRBD1. Per the germline V gene, CDR1 is SQVTM and CDR2 is ANQGSEA. The J segment lost 3 bases and the V segment lost 7 bases, leaving 7 bases of the junction unmatched. This CDR3 has 13 amino acids. The CDR3 DNA sequence: TGCAGCGCTTTAGGGACAGCGACAGATACGCAGTATTTT. Its translation is CSALGTATDTQYF.

About this clone itself: The sample contains more than one DNA sequence encoding this CDR3. V is TRBV7-8 and J is TRBJ2-7; no reliable D call. V was shortened by 1 base and J by 3 bases, with 4 bases between the two germline ends. Germline V gene lookup returns CDR1 SGHVS and CDR2 FQNEAQ. This CDR3 comprises 12 residues. As DNA, the CDR3 is TGTGCCAGCAGCTTAGTCGGCTACGAGCAGTACTTC. It translates to CASSLVGYEQYF.

In its sample, this clone was seen once. J is TRBJ2-1 and V is TRBV2; D is possibly TRBD2 (5 bases). CDR3 length: 14 residues. Trimming shortened V by 2 bases and J by 9 bases, and 14 bases separated the two germline ends. CDR1 is SNHLY and CDR2 is FYNNEI in the germline V gene. In DNA, the CDR3 is TGTGCCAGCAGTGAATCGTTTCTAGCCAGTGAGCAGTTCTTC. Protein sequence: CASSESFLASEQFF.

The V call is TRBV5-1, the J call TRBJ2-7, with a tentative D call TRBD1 (7 bases). Trimming cost V 2 bases and J 6 bases, with 12 bases left between them. Germline V gene sequence: CDR1 SGHRS, CDR2 YFSETQ. The CDR3 contains 13 residues. CDR3 sequence reads: CASSFGGGSEQYF. CDR3 in DNA: TGCGCCAGCAGCTTCGGAGGGGGCAGCGAGCAGTACTTC.

The genes are TRBV11-2 and TRBJ2-7; possible D gene TRBD2, 5 bases. CDR1 SGHAT and CDR2 FQNNGV come from the germline V gene. V was trimmed by 5 bases and J by 3 bases, leaving 11 bases between them. CDR3 length: 13 amino acids. Here the CDR3 reads CASSPNRDYEQYF. The CDR3 DNA is TGTGCCAGCAGCCCTAACCGGGACTACGAGCAGTACTTC.

The chain links TRBV9 to TRBJ2-3, with TRBD2 matching 7 bases. V shed 3 bases and J 0 bases; nucleotides not matched to a gene: 7. The length of the CDR3 is 16 residues. CDR1 SGDLS and CDR2 YYNGEE come from the germline V gene. CDR3: CASSGLSGTSTDTQYF. The CDR3 DNA follows: TGTGCCAGCAGCGGCCTGAGCGGGACTAGCACAGATACGCAGTATTTT.